The clone carrying this T cell receptor (beta chain) was found a few times. Libraries were prepared by immunoSEQ multiplex PCR; TCRdb keeps only in-frame clonotypes and omits some of them. The sample includes around 140,000 clones, 75% to 90% of them seen just once. Trimming stripped 0 bases from V and 2 bases from J, with 7 bases between. Germline V gives CDR1 LNHDA, CDR2 SQIVND (reference sequence). The CDR3 spans 14 residues. The sample belongs to a study of T cell responses to AZD1222 COVID-19 vaccine. This specimen was peripheral blood, taken on day 0 of AZD1222 vaccination. This chain uses TRBV19 with TRBJ2-5; D is unresolved. This TCR was sampled from an adult in good health. The CDR3 loop reads CASSIEPAQETQYF. In DNA form, the CDR3 reads TGTGCCAGTAGTATAGAACCTGCGCAAGAGACCCAGTACTTC.